The 28 T cell receptor beta chains below all came from one sample that was sequenced in a study of tumor-infiltrating lymphocytes in primary liver carcinoma. From around 500 ng total RNA, TCR beta cDNA was generated with a primer in the constant region. Three nested multiplex PCR rounds of slightly modified ARM-PCR generated TCR beta libraries. Running roughly 10 cycles apiece, the first two PCR rounds relied on TRBV1-TRBV30 forward primers together with a C-beta reverse primer. MiXCR was run by TCRdb on the multiplex PCR reads, yielding one entry per CDR3 protein. The data contain under 200,000 distinct CDR3 sequences, around three fifths of them singletons. Germline DNA was also extracted, with blood RNA taken from unsorted whole blood. The sample taken for sequencing was peripheral blood. All receptors come from a woman aged 55-70 years with primary liver carcinoma and hepatitis B virus infection.

Comments on this clonotype: The final CDR3 position lacks the conserved phenylalanine or tryptophan, pointing to a likely read error. Because the CDR3's place on the DNA is in doubt, the DNA is left out and the CDR3 is given as listed by TCRdb. The V and J genes are TRBV11-2 and TRBJ2-7; the D call in the table, TRBD1, was not verified against the DNA. The CDR3 has 12 residues if both end residues are counted. Germline V gives CDR1 SGHAT, CDR2 FQNNGV. CDR3 amino acids: CASSSGGQPQSL.

Note on this clonotype: This may be a read error, as it is one base from a much larger clone. This sequence joins TRBV5-4 and TRBJ2-1; no reliable D call. The V end lost 4 bases, the J end lost 2 bases, and 16 bases lay between the germline ends. Germline assignment: CDR1 SGHNT and CDR2 YYREEE (reference sequence). This CDR3 has 16 amino acids. The CDR3 loop is CASSEGPAQTYNEQFF. DNA for the CDR3: TGTGCCAGCAGCGAAGGACCAGCGCAAACCTACAATGAGCAGTTCTTC.

As regards this clonotype: Germline is not matched at one junction end, which may reflect a read error. The chain uses TRBV5-1 and TRBJ1-2; D is possibly TRBD1 (6 bases). This CDR3 has 15 residues. The V gene's germline CDR1 is SGHRS and CDR2 YFSETQ. The CDR3 sequence: CASSPFLGGTYDYTF. The CDR3 DNA reads TGCGCCAGCAGCCCCTTCCTGGGGGGCACCTATGACTACACATTC.

The genes are TRBV4-1 and TRBJ2-7, with 8 bases matching TRBD1. The J segment lost 4 bases and the V segment lost 0 bases, leaving 8 bases of the junction unmatched. Germline CDR1 and CDR2: MGHRA and YSYEKL. The CDR3 is 16 amino acids. CDR3 nucleotides: TGCGCCAGCAGCCAAGATGGCCCCCAGGGGGCTTACGAGCAGTACTTC. Translated, it gives CASSQDGPQGAYEQYF.

This clonotype came up a few times. The rearrangement links TRBV29-1 to TRBJ1-2, with 8 positions matching TRBD1. The CDR3 sequence is 13 residues long. Germline-derived CDR1 and CDR2 are SQVTM and ANQGSEA. The V segment lost 5 bases and the J segment 3 bases; nucleotides outside the gene matches: 5. The DNA of the CDR3 is TGCAGCGTTCAACAGGGGGATGACTATGGCTACACCTTC. This translates into CSVQQGDDYGYTF. Supplemented by reference TRBV29-1 and TRBJ1-2, the full variable domain reads SAVISQKPSRDICQRGTSLTIQCQVDSQVTMMFWYRQQPGQSLTLIATANQGSEATYESGFVIDKFPISRPNLTFSTLTVSNMSPEDSSIYLCSVQQGDDYGYTFGSGTRLTVV.

As concerns this clonotype: As the CDR3 is not closed by the conserved phenylalanine or tryptophan, this likely results from a read error. The gene calls are TRBV30 and TRBJ1-2; D may be TRBD1 (6 bases). The CDR3 runs 13 residues. The germline V gene encodes CDR1 GTSNPN and CDR2 SVGIG (reference sequence). Trimming took 4 bases from V and 4 from J, leaving 13 bases between them. In DNA form, the CDR3 reads TGTGCCTGGAAGGGGGGCGGATCCTATGGCTACACCTCC. It codes for CAWKGGGSYGYTS.

Details on this clonotype: A junction boundary mismatches the germline segment, possibly from a read error. V usage is TRBV29-1 and J usage is TRBJ2-4; D is unresolved. This CDR3 is 15 amino acids long. Germline V gene data show CDR1 as SQVTM and CDR2 as ANQGSEA. The CDR3, as DNA: TGCAGTGTTGAAGATTCCAGGCTAGCCAAAAACATTCAGTACTTC. Protein sequence: CSVEDSRLAKNIQYF.

The chain employs TRBV11-3 and TRBJ2-1, with 11 positions matching TRBD1. This CDR3 spans 16 amino acids. CDR1 and CDR2 from the germline V gene are SGHNT and YENEEA. J was trimmed by 7 bases and V by 4 bases; bases with no gene match: 9. The CDR3 nucleotides read TGTGCCAGCAGCTCTAATGGACAGGGGGCGCAGAATGAGCAGTTCTTC. Protein: CASSSNGQGAQNEQFF.

CDR3 nucleotides: TGTGCCAGCGGCACCCTTGATGGGAACTATGGCTACACCTTC. Translated, it gives CASGTLDGNYGYTF. The rearrangement links TRBV4-2 to TRBJ1-2; D not resolved. Trimming pared 8 bases from V and 2 bases from J, leaving 15 bases between. The CDR3 length is 14 residues. Germline-derived CDR1 and CDR2 are LGHNA and YNFKEQ.

Notes on this clonotype: The junction and the germline gene differ at one end; a read error may be behind it. The chain has TRBV11-1 and TRBJ1-1, with a tentative D call TRBD1 (6 bases). CDR1 is SGHAT and CDR2 is FQDESV in the germline V gene (reference sequence). This CDR3 spans 14 amino acids. CDR3 sequence: CANSLQGKHTEAFF. The CDR3, as DNA: TGTGCCAACAGCTTACAGGGTAAGCACACTGAAGCTTTCTTT.

The rearrangement joins TRBV12-3 or TRBV12-4 to TRBJ1-2; unclear D gene. Trimming shortened V by 8 bases and J by 14 bases, and 18 bases separated the two germline ends. The CDR3 extends over 11 amino acids. The CDR3 DNA reads as TGTGCCAGCTGTTCTGGCCAAGCGCGGACCTTC. Protein sequence: CASCSGQARTF.

Remarks on this clonotype: A read error is possible here, since a much larger clone lies one base away. This chain joins TRBV7-9 and TRBJ2-2; TRBD1 matches 8 bases. The germline gives CDR1 SEHNR, CDR2 FQNEAQ (reference sequence). This CDR3 has 15 residues. Losses at the gene ends were 10 bases for V and 5 bases for J; bases not matched to a gene: 12. This CDR3 reads CANRPGQGGTGELFF. DNA for the CDR3: TGTGCCAACAGGCCTGGACAGGGTGGGACCGGGGAGCTGTTTTTT.

Many counts were recorded for this clonotype. The V call is TRBV6-1, the J call TRBJ2-3; the match to TRBD2 covers 8 bases. The CDR3 is 16 amino acids. Germline V gives CDR1 MNHNS, CDR2 SASEGT. With V trimmed by 6 bases and J by 3 bases, 11 bases remained unmatched. CDR3 protein: CASSGSGSPRTDTQYF. In nucleotides, the CDR3 is TGTGCCAGCAGCGGGAGCGGGAGCCCCCGGACAGATACGCAGTATTTT.

As for this clonotype: Relative to the germline gene, one junction end is altered; a read error may explain this. The V and J genes are TRBV11-2 and TRBJ2-7; 12 bases are a match to TRBD2. CDR1 and CDR2 (germline): SGHAT, FQNNGV. This CDR3 contains 13 residues. The CDR3 sequence is CANSLGPNTSGRF. In nucleotides, the CDR3 is TGTGCCAATAGCTTAGGGCCCAATACTAGCGGGAGGTTT.

The rearrangement uses TRBV28 and TRBJ2-7; 9 bases match TRBD2. V lost 8 bases to trimming and J lost 4 bases; unmatched junction nucleotides: 9. Germline CDR1 MDHEN, CDR2 SYDVKM. The CDR3 has 14 amino acids. For the CDR3, the DNA is TGTGCCAGCTGTATGCGGGAGGGTGCGTACGAGCAGTACTTC. Translating gives CASCMREGAYEQYF.

With regard to this clonotype: This likely comes from a read error, as the CDR3 has no conserved phenylalanine or tryptophan at its end. The DNA is left out, because the CDR3 cannot be placed on it with certainty; the CDR3 is given as TCRdb lists it. The chain carries TRBV11-2 and TRBJ2-7; the table's D call of TRBD2 was not tested on the DNA. Looked up from germline, CDR1 is SGHAT and CDR2 is FQNNGV. The CDR3 is 20 residues long, counting both termini. Here the CDR3 reads CASSLDVPGLASRSAYEHYL.

The chain is built from TRBV5-4 and TRBJ2-2; 10 bases map to TRBD2. The length of the CDR3 is 18 residues. V dropped 3 bases and J dropped 1; count of bases not matched to a gene: 9. Germline-derived CDR1 and CDR2 are SGHNT and YYREEE (reference sequence). This chain's CDR3 is CASSSGLARDRNTGELFF. CDR3 coding DNA: TGTGCCAGCAGCTCGGGACTAGCGAGGGATCGGAACACCGGGGAGCTGTTTTTT.

Note on this clonotype: A read error is possible here, since a much larger clone lies one base away. The rearrangement joins TRBV12-5 to TRBJ2-1; 9 bases align to TRBD1. The CDR3 totals 13 residues. Germline V CDR1 and CDR2: LGHNT, FRNRAP. The CDR3 nucleotides are TGTGCTAGTGGTCCTTTCGGACAGGGGCAGCAGCTCTTC. It codes for CASGPFGQGQQLF.

Notes on this clonotype: A read error may account for a junction end that differs from germline. The CDR3 sequence: CTSSPGPNQPQHF. CDR3 nucleotides: TGTACTAGCAGTCCCGGGCCGAATCAGCCTCAGCATTTT. The V and J genes are TRBV11-3 and TRBJ1-5; unclear D gene. The CDR3 runs 13 residues. Germline CDR1 reads SGHNT; CDR2 reads YENEEA.

As to this clonotype: A read error may produce the germline difference seen at one junction end. The CDR3: CARSLVRGLRTQYF. The CDR3 bases are TGTGCCAGGAGTTTAGTGAGGGGGTTGAGGACGCAGTATTTT. The gene calls are TRBV12-3 or TRBV12-4 and TRBJ2-3; D might be TRBD1 (6 bases). The CDR3 is made up of 14 amino acids.

As to this clonotype: A read error is likely, as this CDR3 ends without the conserved phenylalanine or tryptophan. The DNA is left out, because the CDR3 cannot be placed on it with certainty; the CDR3 is given as TCRdb lists it. The gene calls are TRBV11-2 and TRBJ2-7; the table's TRBD2 call for D was not verified on the DNA. CDR1 is SGHAT and CDR2 is FQNNGV in the germline V gene. The CDR3 adds up to 13 amino acids, both ends counted. The CDR3 region is CASSLASREEQYI.

In this sample, this clonotype turned up a few times. This chain uses TRBV6-1 with TRBJ2-5; the D is unclear. This CDR3 comprises 8 residues. The V end lost 11 bases, the J end lost 2 bases, and 0 bases lay between the germline ends. Germline CDR1 MNHNS, CDR2 SASEGT. CDR3 nucleotide sequence: TGTGCCCAAGAGACCCAGTACTTC. As protein: CAQETQYF.

In the case of this clonotype: This may be a read error, as it is one base from a much larger clone. This chain links TRBV10-1 with TRBJ2-7, with D perhaps matching TRBD1 (5 bases). The CDR3 has 13 residues. Trimming shortened V by 7 bases and J by 3 bases, and 13 bases separated the two germline ends. CDR1 is WNHNN, CDR2 SYGVQD, per germline (reference sequence). The CDR3 loop is CASTPDMFYEQYF. The CDR3, as DNA: TGCGCCAGCACGCCGGACATGTTCTACGAGCAGTACTTC.

In its sample, this clonotype was seen many times. This chain joins TRBV4-2 and TRBJ2-5; the match to TRBD2 covers 7 bases. The germline CDR1 and CDR2 sequences are LGHNA and YNFKEQ. The length of the CDR3 is 16 residues. The V gene end was trimmed by 0 bases and the J gene end by 5 bases; junction bases not matched to a gene: 9. CDR3 residues: CASSQDIEGGAETQYF. In DNA form, the CDR3 reads TGTGCCAGCAGCCAAGATATTGAGGGAGGGGCGGAGACCCAGTACTTC.

On this clonotype itself: This may be a read error, as it is one base from a much larger clone. The rearrangement uses TRBV4-1 and TRBJ2-3; D remains ambiguous. Germline V gene sequence: CDR1 MGHRA, CDR2 YSYEKL. This CDR3 comprises 12 residues. In nucleotides, the CDR3 is TGCGCCAGCAGCCAAGCTGGGGATACGAAGTATTTT. It codes for CASSQAGDTKYF.

The CDR3 DNA reads TGTGCCAGCAGGCAAACCCCCGGGACTAGCGGCAGTACTAACACCGGGGAGCTGTTTTTT. Its protein is CASRQTPGTSGSTNTGELFF. This rearrangement joins TRBV11-1 to TRBJ2-2, with 11 bases lining up with TRBD2. This CDR3 comprises 20 residues. V was clipped by 6 bases and J by 2 bases; unmatched bases: 17. Germline V gene data show CDR1 as SGHAT and CDR2 as FQDESV (reference sequence).

Turning to this clonotype: One end of the junction fails to match germline, which may point to a read error. This chain uses TRBV12-3 or TRBV12-4 with TRBJ2-7; D possibly matches TRBD1 or TRBD2 (7 bases each). The CDR3 runs to 18 residues. CDR3 nucleotide sequence: TGTGCCAGCAGTTTAGGGGACAGACTAGCAGTCAGCTCCTACGAGCAGCACTTC. This codes for CASSLGDRLAVSSYEQHF.

This clonotype has ten or more counts. This chain joins TRBV4-1 and TRBJ1-2; a weak D match, TRBD1 (5 bases). V lost 0 bases and J 5 bases, leaving 13 bases between the germline ends. In germline, CDR1 is MGHRA, CDR2 YSYEKL. This CDR3 region has 15 residues. This chain's CDR3 is CASSQDLGGEYGYTF. The CDR3 DNA sequence: TGCGCCAGCAGCCAAGATTTGGGGGGGGAGTATGGCTACACCTTC.